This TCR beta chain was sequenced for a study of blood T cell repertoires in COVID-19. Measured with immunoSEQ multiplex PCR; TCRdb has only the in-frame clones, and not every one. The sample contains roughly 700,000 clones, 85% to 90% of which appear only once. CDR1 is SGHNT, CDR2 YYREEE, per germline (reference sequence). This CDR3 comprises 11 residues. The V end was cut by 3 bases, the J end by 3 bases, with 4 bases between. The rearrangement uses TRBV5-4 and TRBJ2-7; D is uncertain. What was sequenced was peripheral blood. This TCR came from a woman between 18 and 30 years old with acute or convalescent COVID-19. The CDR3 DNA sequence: TGTGCCAGCAGCTACGGCTACGAGCAGTACTTC. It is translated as CASSYGYEQYF.